Shown below are 21 T cell receptor beta chains from a single sample sequenced in a study of metastatic and nonmetastatic thyroid tumors. Patients had received no treatment of any kind before thyroid surgery. TCRdb reprocessed the PCR reads using MiXCR. The repertoire holds about 15,000 clones, with around 3.8% as singletons. Sequenced: tumor tissue. The receptors stem from a female donor with papillary thyroid cancer or a benign thyroid nodule (not recorded which). Some clones in this sample may be carry-over from other donors' samples.

This clone was observed a few times. The chain combines TRBV6-1 with TRBJ2-2; D possibly matches TRBD1 or TRBD2 (7 bases each). V lost 2 bases to trimming and J lost 5 bases, with 12 bases between them. The CDR3 sequence is 15 residues long. Per the germline V gene, CDR1 is MNHNS and CDR2 is SASEGT. The CDR3 reads CASSEQGGGTGELFF. CDR3 bases: TGTGCCAGCAGTGAACAGGGGGGGGGAACCGGGGAGCTGTTTTTT.

This clone was seen a few times. V gene TRBV19 combines with J gene TRBJ2-2, with 8 bases matching TRBD2. V was pared by 7 bases and J by 4 bases, with 8 bases of the junction left unmatched. CDR3 size: 15 residues. Germline V gives CDR1 LNHDA, CDR2 SQIVND (reference sequence). The CDR3 region has the DNA TGTGCCAGTACCCGTGAGCGGGGGAGCACCGGGGAGCTGTTTTTT. Translating it yields CASTRERGSTGELFF.

CDR3 amino acids: CSVSRRGAFF. CDR3 nucleotide sequence: TGCAGTGTCAGTCGTAGGGGAGCTTTCTTT. The J gene is TRBJ1-1, the V gene TRBV20-1; perhaps TRBD1 as D (5 bases). Germline V gives CDR1 DFQATT, CDR2 SNEGSKA (reference sequence). The CDR3 spans 10 residues. The V end was cut by 7 bases, the J end by 10 bases, with 13 bases between.

Relative to its sample, this clone is medium-sized. J is TRBJ2-2 and V is TRBV12-5, with a possible D match to TRBD1 (5 bases). This CDR3 region has 14 residues. Trimming shortened V by 2 bases and J by 7 bases, and 11 bases separated the two germline ends. In germline, CDR1 is LGHNT, CDR2 FRNRAP. The CDR3: CASGLREGDGELFF. The CDR3 bases are TGTGCTAGTGGTTTGAGGGAAGGGGACGGGGAGCTGTTTTTT.

The J gene is TRBJ2-1, the V gene TRBV6-1; 7 bases agree with TRBD1. CDR1 and CDR2 (germline): MNHNS, SASEGT. V shed 7 bases and J 6 bases; nucleotides not matched to a gene: 9. This CDR3 spans 14 amino acids. The CDR3 region is CASTRDSIPNEQFF. The CDR3 coding sequence is TGTGCCAGCACGAGGGACAGCATACCCAATGAGCAGTTCTTC.

There are a few counts of this clone. The genes are TRBV7-9 and TRBJ2-7; D not certain. V was shortened by 4 bases and J by 3 bases, with 10 bases between the two germline ends. The CDR3 is 13 residues long. Germline loops: CDR1 SEHNR, CDR2 FQNEAQ (reference sequence). The DNA for the CDR3 is TGTGCCAGCAGCTCTGACGACCTCTACGAGCAGTACTTC. This codes for CASSSDDLYEQYF.

This clone came up a few times. The V gene is TRBV7-2, the J gene TRBJ1-2, with D perhaps matching TRBD1 (5 bases). Trimming took off 1 base at V and 4 bases at J, with 10 bases between the two ends. This CDR3 has 14 residues. CDR1 and CDR2 (germline): SGHTA, FQGNSA. The CDR3 sequence: CASSLGVGVYGYTF. CDR3 DNA sequence: TGTGCCAGCAGCTTAGGCGTGGGGGTCTATGGCTACACCTTC.

J is TRBJ2-3 and V is TRBV28; D gene ambiguous. V shed 2 bases and J shed 6 bases, with 3 bases lying between them. Germline loops: CDR1 MDHEN, CDR2 SYDVKM. The CDR3 has 11 residues. The CDR3: CASSLKDTQYF. Here the CDR3 DNA reads TGTGCCAGCAGTTTAAAGGATACGCAGTATTTT.

The chain uses TRBV7-9 and TRBJ2-7; no firm D call. The CDR3 contains 16 residues. Germline CDR1 SEHNR, CDR2 FQNEAQ (reference sequence). V lost 1 base and J 2 bases, leaving 15 bases between the germline ends. CDR3 sequence reads: CASSLGLCSQAYEQYF. The CDR3 DNA reads TGTGCCAGCAGCTTAGGGCTGTGCAGCCAAGCCTACGAGCAGTACTTC.

This chain connects TRBV20-1 to TRBJ1-6; D is unclear. The germline V and J ends were trimmed by 1 base and 6 bases, with 7 bases remaining between them. Looked up from germline, CDR1 is DFQATT and CDR2 is SNEGSKA (reference sequence). This CDR3 region has 13 residues. The chain's CDR3 is CSARVTLNSPLHF. In DNA, the CDR3 is TGCAGTGCTAGAGTCACGCTTAATTCACCCCTCCACTTT.

The rearrangement links TRBV7-8 to TRBJ2-7, with 11 bases lining up with TRBD1. This CDR3 is 14 amino acids long. The V gene's germline CDR1 is SGHVS and CDR2 FQNEAQ. Trimming cost V 4 bases and J 7 bases; bases outside gene matches: 6. CDR3 nucleotides: TGTGCCAGCAGCTGGGACAGGGGGACGGGTGAGCAGTACTTC. Translation: CASSWDRGTGEQYF.

This clone was picked up a small number of times. The rearrangement uses TRBV20-1 and TRBJ2-3; 8 nucleotides match TRBD2. The junction had 6 bases not matched to a gene; V was cut back by 1 base and J by 0 bases. The CDR3 spans 16 residues. Germline assignment: CDR1 DFQATT and CDR2 SNEGSKA (reference sequence). CDR3 DNA: TGCAGTGCTAGAGGGAGCGGGGGTTATAGCACAGATACGCAGTATTTT. Translated: CSARGSGGYSTDTQYF.

The V gene is TRBV28, the J gene TRBJ2-2; 9 nucleotides line up with TRBD1. The CDR3 is 16 residues long. Germline assignment: CDR1 MDHEN and CDR2 SYDVKM. V dropped 10 bases and J dropped 5; count of bases not matched to a gene: 14. The CDR3 DNA follows: TGTGCCACCATATCATTCGACAGGGGGGGAACCGGGGAGCTGTTTTTT. It encodes CATISFDRGGTGELFF.

The sample holds a few counts of this clone. The rearrangement links TRBV9 to TRBJ1-2; D call uncertain. Trimming took off 4 bases at V and 3 bases at J, with 16 bases between the two ends. Germline CDR1 SGDLS, CDR2 YYNGEE. The CDR3 is 15 amino acids. CDR3 sequence (DNA): TGTGCCAGCAGCTTAGACGCCGCTCAAGACTATGGCTACACCTTC. This gives the protein CASSLDAAQDYGYTF.

This clone is categorized as medium-sized. The rearrangement uses TRBV27 and TRBJ1-4, with 10 nucleotides matching TRBD1. Per germline, CDR1 MNHEY and CDR2 SMNVEV (reference sequence). This CDR3 is built from 14 residues. V was pared by 4 bases and J by 4 bases, with 0 bases of the junction left unmatched. DNA of the CDR3: TGTGCCAGCAGTTGGACAGGGGGTAATGAAAAACTGTTTTTT. This sequence encodes CASSWTGGNEKLFF.

The V call is TRBV6-1, the J call TRBJ1-1, with 9 positions matching TRBD1. This CDR3 spans 16 amino acids. The germline V gene encodes CDR1 MNHNS and CDR2 SASEGT. V lost 7 bases to trimming and J lost 2 bases; unmatched junction nucleotides: 11. CDR3 nucleotide sequence: TGTGCCAGCAACCCTACAGGGGGCGCGGGAAACACTGAAGCTTTCTTT. Translating gives CASNPTGGAGNTEAFF.

The rearrangement uses TRBV2 and TRBJ1-6; D is uncertain. V lost 3 bases to trimming and J lost 0 bases, with 6 bases between them. CDR1 SNHLY and CDR2 FYNNEI come from the germline V gene. The CDR3 loop spans 15 amino acids. The CDR3: CASSDTSSYNSPLHF. Here the CDR3 DNA reads TGTGCCAGCAGTGACACTAGCTCCTATAATTCACCCCTCCACTTT.

Concerning this clone itself: Its ends do not fully match the called genes, so a read error is possible. This rearrangement joins TRBV10-2 to TRBJ2-1, with D possibly called TRBD1 or TRBD2 (5 bases each). The germline gives CDR1 WSHSY, CDR2 SAAADI. This CDR3 spans 14 amino acids. For the CDR3, the DNA is TGCGCCAGCAGTGCCTCAGGGACGGAGAATGAGCAGATCTTC. It translates to CASSASGTENEQIF.

The sample holds a few counts of this clone. The chain joins TRBV28 to TRBJ1-5; D not certain. The V end lost 6 bases, the J end lost 5 bases, and 11 bases lay between the germline ends. This CDR3 spans 13 amino acids. CDR1 and CDR2 (germline): MDHEN, SYDVKM. DNA of the CDR3: TGTGCCAGCAGCCTGAACAGAGATCAGCCCCAGCATTTT. Residues: CASSLNRDQPQHF.

To note about this clone: One end of the junction is discordant with germline, which a read error may explain. CDR3 nucleotides: TGTGCCAGCAGGATCGGGACAGGGGTCACCGCGGAGCTGTTTTTT. Amino acid sequence: CASRIGTGVTAELFF. The chain employs TRBV2 and TRBJ2-2; 10 nucleotides align to TRBD1. Germline CDR1 and CDR2: SNHLY and FYNNEI. CDR3 length equals 15 residues.

This chain joins TRBV5-1 and TRBJ1-5, with 10 bases fitting TRBD1. J was trimmed by 2 bases and V by 2 bases; bases with no gene match: 1. The CDR3 covers 15 residues. The germline V gene encodes CDR1 SGHRS and CDR2 YFSETQ. CDR3 region: CASSFGTGGNQPQHF. CDR3 in DNA: TGCGCCAGCAGCTTCGGGACAGGGGGCAATCAGCCCCAGCATTTT.